This TCR beta chain was recorded in a study of T cell changes during pregnancy in multiple sclerosis. TCRdb's table, derived via immunoSEQ multiplex PCR, lists solely in-frame clones and lacks some. Here the sample spans nearly 70,000 clones, about 91% being singletons. Germline V lookup: CDR1 MGHRA, CDR2 YSYEKL. J gave up 6 bases and V 3 bases, and 7 bases lay outside the gene matches. The CDR3 has 14 amino acids. The rearrangement joins TRBV4-1 to TRBJ2-7; 8 nucleotides line up with TRBD1. This TCR derives from a female donor in good health, enrolled as a control in a pregnancy study. Sample: peripheral blood, taken in the second trimester of pregnancy. The CDR3 protein is CASSQQGARIEQYF. The CDR3 coding sequence is TGCGCCAGCAGCCAGCAGGGGGCGCGAATCGAGCAGTACTTC.